Listed below are T cell receptor beta chains from one sample, sequenced in a study of cytomegalovirus exposure and HLA in healthy donors. The repertoire was sequenced with immunoSEQ multiplex PCR; TCRdb's copy has only in-frame clones and lacks some. Here the sample spans approximately 54,000 clones, more than 65% being singletons. Input material: PBMCs. The receptors were sampled from a young woman in good health and CMV-seronegative. Both conserved end residues are part of each CDR3. Fields, in order: clone size, V gene, CDR3 length, J gene, D gene, CDR3 protein, CDR3 DNA. D genes are given only for firm matches. Not every row has a clone size; where given, it reads once, few, many or a size class.

size: NA; V: TRBV6-1; length: 16; J: TRBJ2-7; D: TRBD1; CDR3: CASSDKRETGSYEQYF; DNA: TGTGCCAGCAGTGATAAAAGGGAGACAGGGAGCTACGAGCAGTACTTC
size: NA; V: TRBV4-1; length: 16; J: TRBJ2-3; D: TRBD2; CDR3: CASGGLGFLAADTQYF; DNA: TGCGCCAGCGGCGGACTAGGGTTTCTGGCCGCAGATACGCAGTATTTT
size: NA; V: TRBV9; length: 15; J: TRBJ2-7; D: NA; CDR3: CASSVDVRGIYEQYF; DNA: TGTGCCAGCAGCGTAGACGTTAGAGGGATCTACGAGCAGTACTTC
size: NA; V: TRBV11-2; length: 15; J: TRBJ1-3; D: NA; CDR3: CASSLKGGSGNTIYF; DNA: TGTGCCAGCAGCTTAAAAGGGGGTTCTGGAAACACCATATATTTT
size: NA; V: TRBV6-1; length: 13; J: TRBJ2-7; D: NA; CDR3: CASSEGVTVEQYF; DNA: TGTGCCAGCAGTGAAGGTGTAACAGTAGAGCAGTACTTC
size: NA; V: TRBV27; length: 14; J: TRBJ2-7; D: NA; CDR3: CASRRSGLSYEQYF; DNA: TGTGCCAGCAGACGAAGCGGCCTCTCCTACGAGCAGTACTTC
size: NA; V: TRBV28; length: 16; J: TRBJ2-1; D: TRBD2; CDR3: CASSGAGTSDYNEQFF; DNA: TGTGCCAGCAGTGGGGCAGGGACTAGCGACTACAATGAGCAGTTCTTC
size: NA; V: TRBV10-3; length: 18; J: TRBJ2-6; D: TRBD1; CDR3: CATKRQGAYNSGANVLTF; DNA: TGTGCCACGAAACGACAGGGGGCCTACAACTCTGGGGCCAACGTCCTGACTTTC
size: few; V: TRBV27; length: 13; J: TRBJ2-7; D: NA; CDR3: CASRSGARSEQYF; DNA: TGTGCCAGCAGGTCAGGGGCCAGGTCCGAGCAGTACTTC
size: NA; V: TRBV28; length: 14; J: TRBJ1-1; D: NA; CDR3: CASSEALGNTEAFF; DNA: TGTGCCAGCAGTGAGGCGTTGGGGAACACTGAAGCTTTCTTT
size: few; V: TRBV28; length: 17; J: TRBJ2-1; D: NA; CDR3: CASSLLRGWGSYNEQFF; DNA: TGTGCCAGCAGTCTCCTCCGGGGGTGGGGCTCCTACAATGAGCAGTTCTTC